The next 10 T cell receptor beta chains were all read from a single sample in a study of blood T cells in healthy people across ages. Primers used in a second PCR of about 7 to 12 cycles were a sample-barcoded 5' primer and a J-beta primer mix. TCRdb processed the 5' RACE reads anew with MiXCR; each CDR3 protein has one entry. The top ten hold 10% to 15% of the sample, which has under 1,000,000 distinct CDR3 sequences, under 40% seen once. Sequencing was carried out using blood. The receptors derive from a man younger than 30 in good health.

Comments on this clonotype: Just one base apart from a much larger clone, this may be a read error. This rearrangement joins TRBV4-3 to TRBJ2-4; TRBD1 aligns across 7 bases. The germline gives CDR1 LGHNA, CDR2 YSLEER. CDR3 length: 15 amino acids. CDR3 in amino acids: CASSQGGTAKNTQYF. CDR3 in DNA: TGCGCCAGCAGCCAAGGAGGGACAGCAAAAAACACTCAGTACTTC.

The CDR3 nucleotides are TGTGCCATCAGCGCCGGGACGTCGACCTACAATGAGCAGTACTTC. Its protein product is CAISAGTSTYNEQYF. V gene TRBV10-3 combines with J gene TRBJ2-1, with D tentatively TRBD1 or TRBD2 (5 bases each). The closer fit of TRBJ2-7 to the DNA end suggests the J call may be wrong. Germline V lookup: CDR1 ENHRY, CDR2 SYGVKD. The CDR3 sequence is 15 residues long.

This clonotype was detected a few times. The CDR3 is CASSLDLSGTGDSPLHF. CDR3 bases: TGTGCCAGCAGCCTAGATTTGTCCGGGACAGGGGATTCACCCCTCCACTTT. The chain combines TRBV27 with TRBJ1-6, with 10 bases fitting TRBD1. The germline V gene has CDR1 MNHEY and CDR2 SMNVEV (reference sequence). Trimming removed 6 bases from V and 8 bases from J; junction bases left unmatched: 13. This CDR3 has 17 amino acids.

The rearrangement uses TRBV12-3 or TRBV12-4 and TRBJ2-7; 7 nucleotides line up with TRBD2. The J call is uncertain, as TRBJ2-5 better fits the DNA end. The CDR3 spans 15 residues. The CDR3 coding sequence is TGTGCCAGCAATCCGGGACGAGCGGGGAGGGAGACCCAGTACTTC. As protein: CASNPGRAGRETQYF.

This clonotype showed up just a few times. The chain combines TRBV15 with TRBJ2-5; 12 bases map to TRBD1. Germline V gene data show CDR1 as LNHNV and CDR2 as YYDKDF (reference sequence). V gave up 3 bases and J gave up 10 bases; unmatched junction bases: 9. The CDR3 loop spans 15 amino acids. CDR3 loop: CATSSRPGQGAVQYF. The CDR3 bases are TGTGCCACCAGCAGTCGACCGGGACAGGGGGCAGTCCAGTACTTC.

V usage is TRBV20-1 and J usage is TRBJ2-4; 7 positions match TRBD1. Matching the DNA end better, TRBJ2-7 makes the J call doubtful. This CDR3 contains 11 residues. Germline V CDR1 and CDR2: DFQATT, SNEGSKA (reference sequence). CDR3 protein: CSATTGSEQYF. The CDR3 DNA sequence: TGCAGTGCCACGACAGGGAGCGAGCAGTACTTC.

Here the CDR3 DNA reads TGTGCCAGCAGTTATTCCCACAACACTGAAGCTTTCTTT. Its translation is CASSYSHNTEAFF. The chain recombines TRBV6-6 with TRBJ1-1; D gene uncertain. CDR3 length equals 13 residues. Germline CDR1 reads MNHNY; CDR2 reads SVGAGI (reference sequence). Between the trimmed V and J ends, which lost 3 bases and 2 bases, there was a span of 7 bases.

This clonotype was recorded a few times. The chain links TRBV4-1 to TRBJ1-2; no firm D call. Germline V CDR1 and CDR2: MGHRA, YSYEKL. This CDR3 comprises 15 residues. The ends were cut back, 1 base at V and 2 bases at J, with 11 bases in the middle. Here the CDR3 reads CASSQAQNNNYGYTF. The CDR3 DNA sequence: TGCGCCAGCAGCCAAGCACAGAATAACAACTATGGCTACACCTTC.

This clonotype was seen a handful of times. The V gene is TRBV7-9, the J gene TRBJ2-3, with D perhaps given as TRBD1 or TRBD2 (5 bases each). Trimming left V 0 bases short and J 2 bases short, with 12 bases between. From germline, CDR1 is SEHNR and CDR2 FQNEAQ (reference sequence). The CDR3 contains 16 residues. The CDR3 loop reads CASSLASGAHTDTQYF. The CDR3 DNA reads as TGTGCCAGCAGCTTAGCGTCCGGGGCCCACACAGATACGCAGTATTTT.

The V call is TRBV6-5, the J call TRBJ2-3; D remains unclear. The length of the CDR3 is 15 residues. CDR1 is MNHEY and CDR2 is SVGAGI in the germline V gene. Trimming cost V 2 bases and J 5 bases, with 14 bases left between them. The CDR3 coding sequence is TGTGCCAGCAGTTACACCGATAGGGATCGAGATACGCAGTATTTT. It encodes CASSYTDRDRDTQYF.